The clone carrying this TCR beta chain was recorded a few times. Its cognate antigen is unknown. The data were obtained in a study of T cells after yellow fever vaccination. Study outcomes and limitations: FACS-sorted repertoires might harbor abundant contaminating clonotypes from the bulk population.

TCRdb re-analysed the 5' RACE reads in MiXCR, keeping a single row per CDR3 protein. The profile shows under 550,000 distinct CDR3 sequences, around a fifth of them singletons. The CDR3 loop spans 12 amino acids. Germline CDR1 SGDLS, CDR2 YYNGEE. Trimming left V 7 bases short and J 9 bases short, with 14 bases between. The chain is built from TRBV9 and TRBJ1-3, with D possibly TRBD1 on 5 matching bases. Material: PBMCs, obtained around 3 weeks after the first yellow fever vaccination. This clonotype was sampled from a man in his late teens or twenties who received the YFV17D yellow fever vaccine. CDR3 sequence (DNA): TGTGCCAGCGGGACTCGGGAAGGCACCATATATTTT. This codes for CASGTREGTIYF.